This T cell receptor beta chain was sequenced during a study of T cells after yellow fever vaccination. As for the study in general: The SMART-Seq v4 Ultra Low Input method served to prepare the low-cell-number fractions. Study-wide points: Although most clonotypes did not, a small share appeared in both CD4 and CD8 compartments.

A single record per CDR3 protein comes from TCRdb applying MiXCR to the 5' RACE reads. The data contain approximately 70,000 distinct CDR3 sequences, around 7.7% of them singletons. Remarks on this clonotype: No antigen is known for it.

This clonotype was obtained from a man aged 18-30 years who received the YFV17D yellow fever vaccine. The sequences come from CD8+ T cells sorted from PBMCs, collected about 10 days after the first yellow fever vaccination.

The CDR3 coding sequence is TGTGCCAGCAGCCCCCCCAGGGGACTAAGCCCCTACGAGCAGTACTTC. Protein sequence: CASSPPRGLSPYEQYF. The chain has TRBV7-9 and TRBJ2-7; a possible D gene is TRBD2 (7 bases). CDR1 is SEHNR and CDR2 is FQNEAQ in the germline V gene (reference sequence). The germline V and J ends were trimmed by 5 bases and 2 bases, with 19 bases remaining between them. The CDR3 loop spans 16 amino acids.